Following are 2 T cell receptor beta chains from one sample sequenced in a study of T cell responses to AZD1222 COVID-19 vaccine (dated by TCRdb to the early 2020s). The protocol used for the library was the immunoSEQ multiplex PCR assay. In its TCRdb copy, this immuneACCESS table keeps in-frame sequences only and misses some clones. Where compared with another copy, unresolved V genes explain less than half of these, and the others have no known cause. The sample yields about 70,000 clones; 90% were counted once. The top ten clonotypes cover more than 2.5% of the sample. The intended sense of this specimen's time point label: about 28 days (+/-7) after the second vaccine dose. The sequencing used peripheral blood, collected 28 days after the second AZD1222 dose. All receptors derive from an adult who received the AZD1222 COVID-19 vaccine.

This rearrangement joins TRBV24-1 to TRBJ2-7; D assignment may be TRBD1 or TRBD2 (6 bases each). The CDR3 contains 13 residues. CDR1 KGHDR and CDR2 SFDVKD come from the germline V gene. V shed 3 bases and J shed 6 bases, with 11 bases lying between them. The DNA for the CDR3 is TGTGCCACCAGTGATCCGGGGGCTTCCGAGCAGTACTTC. Its translation: CATSDPGASEQYF.

V is TRBV5-1 and J is TRBJ2-5; tentatively, D is TRBD1 (5 bases). The CDR3 spans 13 residues. The germline gives CDR1 SGHRS, CDR2 YFSETQ. V lost 3 bases to trimming and J lost 4 bases, with 10 bases between them. CDR3 DNA: TGCGCCAGCAGCTCCCAGGGTGCAGAGACCCAGTACTTC. Translating gives CASSSQGAETQYF.